The present T cell receptor (beta chain) was sequenced within a study of T cells in Graves' hyperthyroidism and ophthalmopathy. TCR beta CDR3 sequences were amplified from RNA transcripts. The TCR CDR3 first-round RT-PCR relied on the HTBI primer set. TCRdb reprocessed the multiplex PCR reads via MiXCR and lists one record per CDR3 protein. The table includes 140,000 or so distinct CDR3 sequences, about 20% detected once. Input material: blood. This clonotype was obtained from a woman aged 50 to 65 with Graves' hyperthyroidism that later progressed to Graves' ophthalmopathy.

CDR3 DNA: TGTGCCAGCAGGTCGGGGCAGGCAACCGGGGAGCTGTTTTTT. Protein: CASRSGQATGELFF. V gene TRBV12-3 or TRBV12-4 combines with J gene TRBJ2-2, with D perhaps assigned TRBD1 or TRBD2 (5 bases each). This CDR3 has 14 amino acids. Between the trimmed V and J ends, which lost 6 bases and 5 bases, there was a span of 13 bases.